The rows below give T cell receptor beta chains drawn from one sample of a study of tumor-infiltrating lymphocytes in primary liver carcinoma. MiXCR was run by TCRdb on the multiplex PCR reads, yielding one entry per CDR3 protein. The sample shows fewer than 350,000 distinct CDR3 sequences, 50% to 70% of them seen only once. The source material was peripheral blood. The receptors shown here come from a man aged 40-50 years with primary liver carcinoma and hepatitis B virus infection. CDR3s include the opening cysteine and the closing phenylalanine or tryptophan. D genes are given only for firm matches. The size of a clone is reported for some rows only, either as once, few or many, or as a class for expanded clones.

j_call | d_call | v_call | cdr3_length | clone_size | cdr3_aa | cdr3_nt
TRBJ1-2 | TRBD1 | TRBV7-9 | 16 | - | CVSSRPGTGEAYGYTF | TGTGTCAGCAGCCGCCCCGGGACAGGGGAGGCCTATGGCTACACCTTC
TRBJ1-4 | - | TRBV5-1 | 16 | - | CASSLAGPGAGEKLFF | TGCGCCAGCAGCTTGGCAGGGCCGGGGGCTGGGGAAAAACTGTTTTTT
TRBJ2-5 | - | TRBV6-6 | 13 | few | CASTDGYQETQYF | TGTGCCAGCACGGACGGGTACCAAGAGACCCAGTACTTC
TRBJ1-2 | - | TRBV4-3 | 15 | - | CASSQGHGGSGGYTF | TGCGCCAGCAGCCAAGGCCACGGGGGCTCGGGTGGCTACACCTTC
TRBJ2-5 | - | TRBV5-1 | 14 | - | CASSLAVLVETQYF | TGCGCCAGCAGCTTGGCCGTCCTAGTTGAGACCCAGTACTTC
TRBJ2-7 | TRBD1 | TRBV29-1 | 14 | - | CSVAPGQPSYEQYF | TGCAGCGTTGCGCCGGGACAGCCTTCCTACGAGCAGTACTTC
TRBJ2-5 | - | TRBV5-6 | 12 | few | CASSGPGGTQYF | TGTGCCAGCAGCGGTCCTGGGGGCACCCAGTACTTC
TRBJ1-2 | - | TRBV11-1 | 14 | few | CASSPGQGNYDYTF | TGTGCCAGTAGTCCCGGTCAGGGTAACTATGACTACACCTTC
TRBJ2-1 | - | TRBV28 | 13 | - | CASIRGGQHEQFF | TGTGCCAGCATCCGGGGCGGGCAACATGAGCAGTTCTTC
TRBJ2-1 | TRBD1 | TRBV6-2/TRBV6-3 | 14 | once | CASKEGGQKETQFF | TGTGCCAGCAAGGAAGGGGGACAGAAAGAGACCCAGTTCTTC
TRBJ2-1 | - | TRBV6-5 | 15 | many | CASSYGRPSYNEQFF | TGTGCCAGCAGTTATGGCAGACCCTCCTACAATGAGCAGTTCTTC